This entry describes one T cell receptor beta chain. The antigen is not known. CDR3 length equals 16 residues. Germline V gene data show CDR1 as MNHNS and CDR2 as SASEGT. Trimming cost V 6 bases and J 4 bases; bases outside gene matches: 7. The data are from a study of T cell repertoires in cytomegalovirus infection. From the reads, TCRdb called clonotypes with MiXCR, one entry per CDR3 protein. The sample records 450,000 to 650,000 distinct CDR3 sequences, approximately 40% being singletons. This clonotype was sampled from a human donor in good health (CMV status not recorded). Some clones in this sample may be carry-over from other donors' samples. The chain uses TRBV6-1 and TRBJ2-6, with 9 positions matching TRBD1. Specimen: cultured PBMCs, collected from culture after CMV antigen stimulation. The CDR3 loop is CASRPGTGSGANVLTF. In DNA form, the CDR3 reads TGTGCCAGCAGACCCGGGACAGGGTCCGGGGCCAACGTCCTGACTTTC.